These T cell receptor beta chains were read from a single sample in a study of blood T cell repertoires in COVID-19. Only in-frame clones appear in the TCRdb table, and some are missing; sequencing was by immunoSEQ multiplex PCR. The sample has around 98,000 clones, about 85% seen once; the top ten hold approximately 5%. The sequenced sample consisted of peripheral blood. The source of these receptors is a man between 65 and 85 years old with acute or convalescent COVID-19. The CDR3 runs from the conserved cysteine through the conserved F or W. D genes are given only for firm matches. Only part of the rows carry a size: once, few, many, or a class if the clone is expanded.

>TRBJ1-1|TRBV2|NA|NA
TGTGCCAGCAGTTCCCGACAAAACACTGAAGCTTTCTTT
CASSSRQNTEAFF
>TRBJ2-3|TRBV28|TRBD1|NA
TGTGCCAGCAGGTCCCCAGGGGGCTCGGTGACAGATACGCAGTATTTT
CASRSPGGSVTDTQYF
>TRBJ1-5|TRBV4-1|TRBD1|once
TGCGCCAGCAGCCATCCGGGACAGGGGGCCCTTCGTAATCAGCCCCAGCATTTT
CASSHPGQGALRNQPQHF
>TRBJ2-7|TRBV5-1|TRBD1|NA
TGCGCCAGCAGCTCGACAGGGACCTACGAGCAGTACTTC
CASSSTGTYEQYF
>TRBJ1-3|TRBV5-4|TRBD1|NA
TGTGCCAGCAGCTCACAGGGGGAGAACACCATATATTTT
CASSSQGENTIYF
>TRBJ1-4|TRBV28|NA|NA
TGTGCCAGCAGCGCCTGGGGGGGAGCAACTAATGAAAAACTGTTTTTT
CASSAWGGATNEKLFF
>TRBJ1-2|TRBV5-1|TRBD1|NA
TGCGCCAGCAGCTCCACCGGGACAGAGATCTATGGCTACACCTTC
CASSSTGTEIYGYTF
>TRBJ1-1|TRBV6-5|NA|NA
TGTGCCAGCAGTAAGACTGGTAACACTGAAGCTTTCTTT
CASSKTGNTEAFF
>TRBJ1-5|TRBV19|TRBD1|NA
TGTGCCAGTAGTATAGCGGGGACAGGGAGACATCAGCCCCAGCATTTT
CASSIAGTGRHQPQHF
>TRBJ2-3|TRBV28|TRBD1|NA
TGTGCCGCCTTAGGGGACAGGGTGGATACGCAGTATTTT
CAALGDRVDTQYF
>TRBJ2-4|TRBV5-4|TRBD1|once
TGTGCCAGCAGCCAGCCGGGACAGGCCAAAAACATTCAGTACTTC
CASSQPGQAKNIQYF
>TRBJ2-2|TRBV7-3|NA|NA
TGTGCCAGCAGCTTAGGACTGGCGGGGAACACCGGGGAGCTGTTTTTT
CASSLGLAGNTGELFF
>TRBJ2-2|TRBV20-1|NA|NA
TGCAGTGCTAGTAAATATCGGCAGGGATCCTCCCTTACGAACACCGGGGAGCTGTTTTTT
CSASKYRQGSSLTNTGELFF
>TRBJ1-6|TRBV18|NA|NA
TGTGCCAGCTCACAAACGGACAGTCAGAATTCACCCCTCCACTTT
CASSQTDSQNSPLHF
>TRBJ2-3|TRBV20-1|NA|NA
TGCAGTGCTAGTGAGTCAGGGGGCACAGATACGCAGTATTTT
CSASESGGTDTQYF
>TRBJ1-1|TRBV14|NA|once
TGTGCCAGCAGCCTCCGACAGACCTCCACTGAAGCTTTCTTT
CASSLRQTSTEAFF